This T cell receptor (beta chain) was captured by sequencing in a study of cytomegalovirus exposure and HLA in healthy donors. Across the whole study: Clustering assigned 81% of the roughly 420 genotyped donors to the Caucasian-associated ancestry cluster. Study-level results: Later on, a genetic analysis was performed. It linked a missense variant in DCLRE1C with V- and J-gene trimming of TCR beta. In an earlier analysis, most TCR beta V segments were productive about 87% or about 30% of the time.

Primers included in the PCR were 60 Vbeta and 13 Jbeta primers. The protocol was immunoSEQ multiplex PCR, while the TCRdb copy is restricted to in-frame clones and leaves out a portion. This sample has some 87,000 clones, with around 70% found just once. The donors were healthy bone marrow donors. Points on this clone: What it binds is not known. The junction departs from germline at one end; a sequencing error may be responsible.

Source material: PBMCs. The receptor's source is a woman between 45 and 60 years old in good health and CMV-seropositive.

The DNA of the CDR3 is TGTGCCAGCAATTTACAGGGACTGGTCCAAGAGACCCAGTACTTC. As protein: CASNLQGLVQETQYF. The V and J genes are TRBV27 and TRBJ2-5; perhaps D is TRBD1 or TRBD2 (6 bases each). CDR3 size: 15 residues. In germline, CDR1 is MNHEY, CDR2 SMNVEV (reference sequence).